Shown below are 10 T cell receptor beta chains from a single sample sequenced in a study of T cells in Graves' hyperthyroidism and ophthalmopathy. RNA transcripts yielded amplified TCR beta CDR3 regions. First-round RT-PCR with HTBI primers amplified the TCR CDR3 region. TCRdb recomputed calls from the multiplex PCR reads with MiXCR, one row per CDR3 protein. The table lists around 720,000 distinct CDR3 sequences, under 45% of them singletons, with 31% in the top ten. The sequenced sample consisted of blood. The source of these receptors is a middle-aged woman with Graves' hyperthyroidism.

This clonotype was found a few times. One junction end does not reproduce the germline sequence, and a read error may be involved. J is TRBJ1-5 and V is TRBV5-1; 8 positions match TRBD1. This CDR3 is 16 amino acids long. CDR1 is SGHRS and CDR2 is YFSETQ in the germline V gene. CDR3 bases: TGTGCCAGCAGGCCTCTGACAGGGGCCGTCAATCAGCCCCAGCATTTT. Translating it yields CASRPLTGAVNQPQHF.

In regard to this clonotype: A much larger clone sits a single nucleotide away, making a read error possible. V gene TRBV15 combines with J gene TRBJ2-5; no clear D gene. Trimming shortened V by 1 base and J by 7 bases, and 10 bases separated the two germline ends. This CDR3 contains 13 residues. Per germline, CDR1 LNHNV and CDR2 YYDKDF (reference sequence). CDR3 amino acids: CATSRVSRGTQYF. In nucleotides, the CDR3 is TGTGCCACCAGCAGAGTTAGCAGAGGGACCCAGTACTTC.

About this clonotype: The junction departs from germline at one end; a sequencing error may be responsible. The chain links TRBV6-5 to TRBJ2-5; either TRBD1 or TRBD2 may fit D (5 bases each). The CDR3 spans 14 residues. Germline V gene sequence: CDR1 MNHEY, CDR2 SVGAGI. DNA for the CDR3: TGTGCCATCAGTTACCGGGACCTTCAAGAGACCCAGTACTTC. It specifies CAISYRDLQETQYF.

This clonotype was seen only a few times. V gene TRBV20-1 combines with J gene TRBJ1-3; weak D call: TRBD1 (6 bases). Germline CDR1 is DFQATT and CDR2 is SNEGSKA (reference sequence). This CDR3 comprises 13 residues. V gave up 0 bases and J gave up 4 bases, with 7 bases separating them. The CDR3 loop reads CSAREGTGNTIYF. The DNA for the CDR3 is TGCAGTGCTAGAGAGGGGACAGGAAACACCATATATTTT.

J is TRBJ2-7 and V is TRBV11-2; D is unresolved. This CDR3 is 14 amino acids long. In germline, CDR1 is SGHAT, CDR2 FQNNGV. Trimming took off 0 bases at V and 4 bases at J, with 10 bases between the two ends. Here the CDR3 reads CASSLDSALYEQYF. The CDR3, as DNA: TGTGCCAGCAGCTTAGATTCTGCCTTGTACGAGCAGTACTTC.

The table lists this clonotype with many counts. The genes are TRBV19 and TRBJ2-7; D is possibly TRBD1 or TRBD2 (6 bases each). Trimming shortened V by 5 bases and J by 7 bases, and 15 bases separated the two germline ends. The V gene's germline CDR1 is LNHDA and CDR2 SQIVND (reference sequence). The CDR3 consists of 13 residues. The CDR3 reads CASSGGPGLEQYF. The CDR3, as DNA: TGTGCCAGTAGTGGGGGGCCAGGATTGGAGCAGTACTTC.

The rearrangement uses TRBV7-2 and TRBJ2-7; 8 bases align to TRBD2. The ends lost 1 base at V and 2 bases at J; junction bases unmatched: 4. There are 15 residues in the CDR3. From germline, CDR1 is SGHTA and CDR2 FQGNSA. The CDR3 DNA reads TGTGCCAGCAGCTTAGAGACGGGGGGGACCTACGAGCAGTACTTC. Encoded protein: CASSLETGGTYEQYF. Drawing the rest from reference TRBV7-2 and TRBJ2-7, the complete variable domain is GAGVSQSPSNKVTEKGKDVELRCDPISGHTALYWYRQSLGQGLEFLIYFQGNSAPDKSGLPSDRFSAERTGGSVSTLTIQRTQQEDSAVYLCASSLETGGTYEQYFGPGTRLTVT.

This clonotype was counted between two and nine times. This rearrangement joins TRBV20-1 to TRBJ1-5, with TRBD1 matching 9 bases. After removal of 6 bases from V and 4 bases from J, the junction contained 13 bases not matched to a gene. Germline V gene sequence: CDR1 DFQATT, CDR2 SNEGSKA (reference sequence). The CDR3 has 16 residues. The CDR3 bases are TGCAGTGCCCCCTCGGACAGGGGAATTTTGAATCAGCCCCAGCATTTT. Translating it yields CSAPSDRGILNQPQHF.

Many counts were recorded for this clonotype. This chain connects TRBV7-2 to TRBJ1-5, with D perhaps TRBD1 (5 bases). Trimming pared 5 bases from V and 5 bases from J, leaving 10 bases between. CDR1 and CDR2 (germline): SGHTA, FQGNSA. The CDR3 loop spans 13 amino acids. The CDR3 protein is CASSPRVYQPQHF. CDR3 bases: TGTGCCAGCAGCCCCAGGGTCTATCAGCCCCAGCATTTT.

This clonotype was counted ten times or more. The chain has TRBV12-3 or TRBV12-4 and TRBJ2-7, with a tentative D call TRBD2 (5 bases). Trimming removed 5 bases from V and 0 bases from J, with 11 bases in between. The CDR3 sequence is 14 residues long. CDR3 nucleotide sequence: TGTGCCAGCAGTGTAGGACTGACCTCCTACGAGCAGTACTTC. Translation: CASSVGLTSYEQYF.